This entry lists 21 T cell receptor beta chains sequenced from one sample in a study of blood T cell repertoires in COVID-19. The data were produced by immunoSEQ multiplex PCR, yet TCRdb's version contains in-frame clones alone and is incomplete. This table holds 310,000 or so clones, around 89% found once. Sequencing input: PBMCs or T cells enriched from blood (not recorded which). The receptors here all came from a middle-aged woman who had recovered from COVID-19.

The gene calls are TRBV20-1 and TRBJ2-3; 14 bases are a match to TRBD2. The germline V gene encodes CDR1 DFQATT and CDR2 SNEGSKA (reference sequence). This CDR3 has 17 amino acids. The J segment lost 4 bases and the V segment lost 3 bases, leaving 9 bases of the junction unmatched. CDR3 amino acids: CSASWTSGGPRSDTQYF. CDR3 DNA sequence: TGCAGTGCTAGTTGGACTAGCGGGGGGCCTAGGTCAGATACGCAGTATTTT.

The chain joins TRBV7-6 to TRBJ1-1; D perhaps matches TRBD1 (5 bases). With 4 bases removed from V and 1 base from J, the gap between germline ends came to 7 bases. The CDR3 sequence is 13 residues long. Germline lookup yields CDR1 SGHVS and CDR2 FNYEAQ. CDR3 in amino acids: CASSYGGNTEAFF. CDR3 nucleotide sequence: TGTGCCAGCAGCTACGGGGGGAACACTGAAGCTTTCTTT.

This sequence joins TRBV6-5 and TRBJ1-1; D possibly corresponds to TRBD1 (5 bases). The V and J ends lost 10 bases and 0 bases respectively, with 9 bases between them. Germline CDR1 is MNHEY and CDR2 is SVGAGI. The CDR3 has 12 amino acids. The CDR3 is CATKGMNTEAFF. The CDR3 nucleotides are TGTGCCACAAAGGGGATGAACACTGAAGCTTTCTTT.

The chain uses TRBV10-3 and TRBJ2-7; 9 bases are a match to TRBD2. Germline V gives CDR1 ENHRY, CDR2 SYGVKD. Losses at the gene ends were 5 bases for V and 5 bases for J; bases not matched to a gene: 7. The CDR3 totals 14 residues. CDR3 nucleotides: TGTGCCATCAGTAATAGCGGGAGCCCCCACGAGCAGTACTTC. It translates to CAISNSGSPHEQYF.

This chain links TRBV7-2 with TRBJ2-1; D possibly corresponds to TRBD2 (6 bases). V lost 3 bases, J lost 0 bases, and 9 bases lay in between. Germline lookup yields CDR1 SGHTA and CDR2 FQGNSA. This CDR3 is 15 amino acids long. The CDR3 DNA is TGTGCCAGCAGCTTGGAGCGGGTCTCCTACAATGAGCAGTTCTTC. It is translated as CASSLERVSYNEQFF.

The genes are TRBV11-2 and TRBJ2-1; 7 nucleotides agree with TRBD2. CDR3 size: 15 residues. Trimming removed 1 base from V and 5 bases from J; junction bases left unmatched: 5. Germline V gene sequence: CDR1 SGHAT, CDR2 FQNNGV. CDR3 in DNA: TGTGCCAGCAGCTTAGCGGGGGGAGGGAACAATGAGCAGTTCTTC. Translated, it gives CASSLAGGGNNEQFF.

The rearrangement links TRBV2 to TRBJ2-7; the D gene is possibly TRBD1 (5 bases). V was clipped by 2 bases and J by 1 base, with 9 bases between them. The CDR3 is 14 residues long. Germline V gives CDR1 SNHLY, CDR2 FYNNEI. The CDR3 DNA reads as TGTGCCAGCAGTGAACCCCCAGGGTCCTACGAGCAGTACTTC. Translated, it gives CASSEPPGSYEQYF.

The chain carries TRBV18 and TRBJ2-7, with 8 bases fitting TRBD1. V shed 3 bases and J 3 bases; nucleotides not matched to a gene: 19. The CDR3 is 19 amino acids. Germline V CDR1 and CDR2: KGHSH, LQKENI. CDR3: CASSPVSSSTGTGLYEQYF. CDR3 DNA: TGTGCCAGCTCACCCGTAAGTTCATCTACCGGGACAGGACTCTACGAGCAGTACTTC.

This clone was seen just once. V gene TRBV10-3 combines with J gene TRBJ1-5; 8 nucleotides line up with TRBD1. J lost 5 bases, V lost 6 bases, and 9 bases had no gene match. From germline, CDR1 is ENHRY and CDR2 SYGVKD. CDR3 length: 15 amino acids. CDR3 nucleotide sequence: TGTGCCATCAGGAAGACAGGGGAAGGGGATCAGCCCCAGCATTTT. This sequence encodes CAIRKTGEGDQPQHF.

CDR3 nucleotides: TGTGCCTGGGACATGTACAATGGCTACACCTTC. This sequence encodes CAWDMYNGYTF. The chain uses TRBV30 and TRBJ1-2; D is undetermined. This CDR3 has 11 residues. Germline V CDR1 and CDR2: GTSNPN, SVGIG (reference sequence). The V end was cut by 5 bases, the J end by 6 bases, with 10 bases between.

The CDR3 loop reads CASSLFSGGAADTQYF. As DNA, the CDR3 is TGTGCCAGCAGTTTATTTAGCGGGGGGGCGGCAGATACGCAGTATTTT. V gene TRBV28 combines with J gene TRBJ2-3; 11 bases agree with TRBD2. CDR1 and CDR2 from the germline V gene are MDHEN and SYDVKM. The CDR3 runs 16 residues. V gave up 1 base and J gave up 4 bases; unmatched junction bases: 4.

This sequence joins TRBV30 and TRBJ1-3; D is unresolved. The length of the CDR3 is 17 residues. The V gene lost 3 bases and the J gene lost 0 bases, with 18 bases spanning the gap. Looked up from germline, CDR1 is GTSNPN and CDR2 is SVGIG (reference sequence). CDR3 protein: CAWSPGRAFPSGNTIYF. The DNA for the CDR3 is TGTGCCTGGAGCCCCGGGCGGGCTTTCCCCTCTGGAAACACCATATATTTT.

This clone was observed a single time. In DNA form, the CDR3 reads TGTGCCAGTACCTCCGGGACTAGCGGGATGGGTACAGATACGCAGTATTTT. This translates into CASTSGTSGMGTDTQYF. This rearrangement joins TRBV19 to TRBJ2-3; 13 bases line up with TRBD2. Germline CDR1 reads LNHDA; CDR2 reads SQIVND (reference sequence). J was trimmed by 3 bases and V by 7 bases; bases with no gene match: 10. CDR3 length: 17 residues.

The chain links TRBV11-2 to TRBJ1-2; TRBD1 matches at 9 bases. V shed 1 base and J 7 bases; nucleotides not matched to a gene: 4. Germline values: CDR1 SGHAT, CDR2 FQNNGV. The CDR3 has 14 residues. Here the CDR3 DNA reads TGTGCCAGCAGCTTAGGGGGGGACAGGGCTGGCTACACCTTC. This translates into CASSLGGDRAGYTF.

The chain employs TRBV9 and TRBJ2-2; maybe TRBD1 (6 bases). Looked up from germline, CDR1 is SGDLS and CDR2 is YYNGEE. V dropped 0 bases and J dropped 8 bases, with 14 bases sitting between them. This CDR3 is built from 15 residues. CDR3 sequence: CASSVEPGASGELFF. The CDR3 DNA reads as TGTGCCAGCAGCGTAGAACCAGGGGCCTCGGGGGAGCTGTTTTTT.

The V call is TRBV5-4, the J call TRBJ2-1; TRBD2 matches at 13 bases. Germline CDR1 and CDR2: SGHNT and YYREEE (reference sequence). V shed 4 bases and J 15 bases; nucleotides not matched to a gene: 10. The length of the CDR3 is 14 residues. The CDR3 protein is CASSPRTSGGPGFF. The CDR3 DNA is TGTGCCAGCAGCCCACGGACTAGCGGGGGCCCCGGGTTCTTC. The full variable domain, rest sourced from reference TRBV5-4 and TRBJ2-1, is ETGVTQSPTHLIKTRGQQVTLRCSSQSGHNTVSWYQQALGQGPQFIFQYYREEENGRGNFPPRFSGLQFPNYSSELNVNALELDDSALYLCASSPRTSGGPGFFGPGTRLTVL.

V usage is TRBV5-4 and J usage is TRBJ2-1, with a tentative D call TRBD1 (8 bases). The germline gives CDR1 SGHNT, CDR2 YYREEE (reference sequence). Trimming removed 4 bases at V and 7 bases at J, with 18 bases between. This CDR3 is built from 15 residues. The CDR3 protein is CASSPGGRGGNEQFF. The CDR3 DNA reads as TGTGCCAGCAGCCCAGGGGGCAGGGGAGGGAATGAGCAGTTCTTC. The full variable domain, with the rest looked up from reference TRBV5-4 and TRBJ2-1, is ETGVTQSPTHLIKTRGQQVTLRCSSQSGHNTVSWYQQALGQGPQFIFQYYREEENGRGNFPPRFSGLQFPNYSSELNVNALELDDSALYLCASSPGGRGGNEQFFGPGTRLTVL.

The CDR3 bases are TGTGCCAGCAGCCCCCGGACTAGCGGGAAGGATGAGCAGTTCTTC. Its translation is CASSPRTSGKDEQFF. The chain joins TRBV3-1 (or the pseudogene TRBV3-2) to TRBJ2-1, with 12 bases matching TRBD2. Germline V gives CDR1 LGHDT, CDR2 YNNKEL (reference sequence). J was trimmed by 8 bases and V by 4 bases; bases with no gene match: 6. This CDR3 contains 15 residues.

The V call is TRBV12-3 or TRBV12-4, the J call TRBJ1-1; TRBD1 might be the D (6 bases). The length of the CDR3 is 11 residues. The V gene lost 3 bases and the J gene lost 7 bases, with 6 bases spanning the gap. The CDR3 region is CASSFRGEAFF. CDR3 sequence (DNA): TGTGCCAGCAGTTTCAGGGGTGAAGCTTTCTTT.

This clone was seen a single time. The chain recombines TRBV6-2 or TRBV6-3 with TRBJ2-1; 10 bases align to TRBD1. V lost 4 bases, J lost 8 bases, and 8 bases stayed unmatched. The CDR3 length is 15 residues. From germline, CDR1 is MNHEY and CDR2 SVGEGT. The CDR3 DNA sequence: TGTGCCAGCAGTTTCACAGGGACAGGGGCCGATGAGCAGTTCTTC. Protein product: CASSFTGTGADEQFF.

V is TRBV7-9 and J is TRBJ1-1, with TRBD1 as a possible D gene (6 bases). The CDR3 totals 16 residues. Trimming removed 4 bases at V and 0 bases at J, with 15 bases between. CDR1 SEHNR and CDR2 FQNEAQ come from the germline V gene (reference sequence). The CDR3 region is CASSSTGSPLNTEAFF. DNA of the CDR3: TGTGCCAGCAGCTCCACAGGGAGTCCCCTGAACACTGAAGCTTTCTTT.